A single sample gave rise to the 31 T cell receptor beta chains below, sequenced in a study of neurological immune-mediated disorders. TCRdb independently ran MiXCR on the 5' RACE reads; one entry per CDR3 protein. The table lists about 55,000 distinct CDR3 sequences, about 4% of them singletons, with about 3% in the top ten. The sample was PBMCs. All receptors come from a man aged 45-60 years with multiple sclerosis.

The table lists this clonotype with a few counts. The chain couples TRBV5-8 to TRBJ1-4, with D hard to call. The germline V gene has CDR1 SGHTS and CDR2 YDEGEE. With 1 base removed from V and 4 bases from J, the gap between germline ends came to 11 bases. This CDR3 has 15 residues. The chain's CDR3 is CASSLRAWGNEKLFF. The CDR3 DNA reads TGTGCCAGCAGCTTGCGGGCATGGGGTAATGAAAAACTGTTTTTT.

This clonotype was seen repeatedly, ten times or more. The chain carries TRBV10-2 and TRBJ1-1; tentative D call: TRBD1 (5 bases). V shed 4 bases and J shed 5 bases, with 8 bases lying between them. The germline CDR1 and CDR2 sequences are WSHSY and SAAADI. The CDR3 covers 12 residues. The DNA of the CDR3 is TGCGCCAGCAGTGGTGAGGGGACTGAAGCTTTCTTT. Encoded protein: CASSGEGTEAFF.

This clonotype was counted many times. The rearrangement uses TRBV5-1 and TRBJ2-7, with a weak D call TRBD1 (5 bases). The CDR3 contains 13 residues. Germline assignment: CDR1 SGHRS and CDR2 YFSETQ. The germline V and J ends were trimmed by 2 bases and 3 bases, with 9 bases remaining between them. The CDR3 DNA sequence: TGCGCCAGCAGCTTTACTACAGGCTACGAGCAGTACTTC. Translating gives CASSFTTGYEQYF.

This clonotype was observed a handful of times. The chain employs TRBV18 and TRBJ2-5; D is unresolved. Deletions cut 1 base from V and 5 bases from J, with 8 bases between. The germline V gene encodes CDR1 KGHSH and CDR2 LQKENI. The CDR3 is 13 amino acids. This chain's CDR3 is CASSPHVRETQYF. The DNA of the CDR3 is TGTGCCAGCTCACCACATGTAAGGGAGACCCAGTACTTC.

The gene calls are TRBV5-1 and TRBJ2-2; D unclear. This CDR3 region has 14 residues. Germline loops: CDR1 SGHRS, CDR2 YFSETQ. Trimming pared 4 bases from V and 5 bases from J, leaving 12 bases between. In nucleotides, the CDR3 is TGCGCCAGCAGCCCGTTAGGAGAAACCGGGGAGCTGTTTTTT. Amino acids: CASSPLGETGELFF. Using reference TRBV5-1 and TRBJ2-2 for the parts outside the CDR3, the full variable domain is KAGVTQTPRYLIKTRGQQVTLSCSPISGHRSVSWYQQTPGQGLQFLFEYFSETQRNKGNFPGRFSGRQFSNSRSEMNVSTLELGDSALYLCASSPLGETGELFFGEGSRLTVL.

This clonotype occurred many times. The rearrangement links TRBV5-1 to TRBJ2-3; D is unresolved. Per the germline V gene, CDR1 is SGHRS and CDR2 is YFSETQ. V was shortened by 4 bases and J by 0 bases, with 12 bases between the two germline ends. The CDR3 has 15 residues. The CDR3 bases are TGCGCCAGCAGCCGAGCCGCAGAAAGCACAGATACGCAGTATTTT. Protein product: CASSRAAESTDTQYF. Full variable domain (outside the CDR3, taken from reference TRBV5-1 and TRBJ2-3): KAGVTQTPRYLIKTRGQQVTLSCSPISGHRSVSWYQQTPGQGLQFLFEYFSETQRNKGNFPGRFSGRQFSNSRSEMNVSTLELGDSALYLCASSRAAESTDTQYFGPGTRLTVL.

CDR3: CSVEPLARNNEQFF. The DNA of the CDR3 is TGCAGCGTTGAGCCCCTAGCGCGAAACAATGAGCAGTTCTTC. The chain links TRBV29-1 to TRBJ2-1; D is perhaps TRBD2 (6 bases). The CDR3 is made up of 14 amino acids. V was shortened by 3 bases and J by 5 bases, with 14 bases between the two germline ends. CDR1 is SQVTM and CDR2 is ANQGSEA in the germline V gene.

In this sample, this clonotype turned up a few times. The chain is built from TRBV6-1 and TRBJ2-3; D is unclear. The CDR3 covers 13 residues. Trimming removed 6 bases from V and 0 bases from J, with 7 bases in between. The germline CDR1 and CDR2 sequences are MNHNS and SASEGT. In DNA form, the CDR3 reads TGTGCCAGCAGAGAACTCAGCACAGATACGCAGTATTTT. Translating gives CASRELSTDTQYF.

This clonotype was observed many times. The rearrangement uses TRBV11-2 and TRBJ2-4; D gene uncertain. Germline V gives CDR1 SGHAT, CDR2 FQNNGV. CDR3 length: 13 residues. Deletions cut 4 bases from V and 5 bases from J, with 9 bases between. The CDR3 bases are TGTGCCAGCAGCTACAGCCCACAAAACATTCAGTACTTC. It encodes CASSYSPQNIQYF.

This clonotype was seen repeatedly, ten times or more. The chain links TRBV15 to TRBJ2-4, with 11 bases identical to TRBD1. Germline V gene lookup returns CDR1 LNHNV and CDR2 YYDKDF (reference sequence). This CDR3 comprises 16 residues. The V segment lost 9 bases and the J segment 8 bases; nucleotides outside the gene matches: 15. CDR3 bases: TGTGCCACTTCCGCACCCCCAGGACAGGGGGCGGACATTCAGTACTTC. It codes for CATSAPPGQGADIQYF.

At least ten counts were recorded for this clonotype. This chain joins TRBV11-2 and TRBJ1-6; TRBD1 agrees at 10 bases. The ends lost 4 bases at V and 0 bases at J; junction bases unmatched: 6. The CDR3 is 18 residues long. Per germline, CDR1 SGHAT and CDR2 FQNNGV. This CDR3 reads CASSWGGQGGSYNSPLHF. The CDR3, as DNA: TGTGCCAGCAGCTGGGGAGGACAGGGGGGCTCCTATAATTCACCCCTCCACTTT.

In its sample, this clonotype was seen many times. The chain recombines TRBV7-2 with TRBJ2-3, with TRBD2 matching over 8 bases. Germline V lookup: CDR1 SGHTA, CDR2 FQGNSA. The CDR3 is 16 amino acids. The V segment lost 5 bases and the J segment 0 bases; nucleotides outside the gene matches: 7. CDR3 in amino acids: CASSPTSGLSTDTQYF. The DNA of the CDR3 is TGTGCCAGCAGCCCCACTAGCGGACTTAGCACAGATACGCAGTATTTT.

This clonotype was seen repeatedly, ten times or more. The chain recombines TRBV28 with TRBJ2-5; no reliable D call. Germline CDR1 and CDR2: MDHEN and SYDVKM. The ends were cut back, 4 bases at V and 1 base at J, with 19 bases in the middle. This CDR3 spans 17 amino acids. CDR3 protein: CASSSPSGFEPQETQYF. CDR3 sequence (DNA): TGTGCCAGCAGTTCCCCTTCTGGGTTTGAGCCCCAAGAGACCCAGTACTTC.

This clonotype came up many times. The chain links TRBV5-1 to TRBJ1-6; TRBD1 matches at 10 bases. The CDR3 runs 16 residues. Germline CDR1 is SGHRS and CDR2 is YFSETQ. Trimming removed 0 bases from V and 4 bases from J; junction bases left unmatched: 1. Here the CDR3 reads CASSLEGQGYNSPLHF. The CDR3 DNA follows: TGCGCCAGCAGCTTGGAGGGACAGGGGTATAATTCACCCCTCCACTTT.

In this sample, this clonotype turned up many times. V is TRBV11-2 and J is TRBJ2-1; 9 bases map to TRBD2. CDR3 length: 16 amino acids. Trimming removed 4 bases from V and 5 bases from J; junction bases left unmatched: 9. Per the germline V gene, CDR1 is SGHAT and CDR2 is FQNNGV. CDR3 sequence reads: CASSSAGTSHDNEQFF. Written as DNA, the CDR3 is TGTGCCAGCAGCTCAGCCGGGACTAGCCATGACAATGAGCAGTTCTTC.

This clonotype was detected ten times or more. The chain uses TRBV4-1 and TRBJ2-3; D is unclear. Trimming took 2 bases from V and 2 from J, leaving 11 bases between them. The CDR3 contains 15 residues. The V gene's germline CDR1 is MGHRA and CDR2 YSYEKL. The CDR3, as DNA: TGCGCCAGCAGCCAACTAAACGGCGACACAGATACGCAGTATTTT. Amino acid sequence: CASSQLNGDTDTQYF.

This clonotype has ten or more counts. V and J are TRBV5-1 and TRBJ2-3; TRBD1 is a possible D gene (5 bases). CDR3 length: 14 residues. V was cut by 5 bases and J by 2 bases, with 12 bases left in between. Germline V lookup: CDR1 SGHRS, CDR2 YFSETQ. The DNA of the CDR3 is TGCGCCAGCAGAAGCAACAGGATCACAGATACGCAGTATTTT. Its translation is CASRSNRITDTQYF.

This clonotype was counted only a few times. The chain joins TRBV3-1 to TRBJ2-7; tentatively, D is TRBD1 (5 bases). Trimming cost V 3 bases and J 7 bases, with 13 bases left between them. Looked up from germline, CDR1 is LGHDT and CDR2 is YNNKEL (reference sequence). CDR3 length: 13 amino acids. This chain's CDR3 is CASSHIRAQEQYF. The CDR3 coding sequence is TGTGCCAGCAGCCACATCAGGGCTCAAGAGCAGTACTTC.

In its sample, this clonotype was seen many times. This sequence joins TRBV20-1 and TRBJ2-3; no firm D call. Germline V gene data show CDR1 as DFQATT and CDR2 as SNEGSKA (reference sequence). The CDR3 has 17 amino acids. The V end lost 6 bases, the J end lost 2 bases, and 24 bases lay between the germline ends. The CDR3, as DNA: TGCAGTGCCACATCGTTATCAGCCGAGGCCCTCACAGATACGCAGTATTTT. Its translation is CSATSLSAEALTDTQYF.

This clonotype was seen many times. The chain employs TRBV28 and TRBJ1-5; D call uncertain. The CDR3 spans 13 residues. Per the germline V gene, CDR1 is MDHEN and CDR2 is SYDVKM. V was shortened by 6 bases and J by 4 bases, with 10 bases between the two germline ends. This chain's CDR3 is CASSRSPNQPQHF. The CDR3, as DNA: TGTGCCAGCAGCCGATCCCCGAATCAGCCCCAGCATTTT.

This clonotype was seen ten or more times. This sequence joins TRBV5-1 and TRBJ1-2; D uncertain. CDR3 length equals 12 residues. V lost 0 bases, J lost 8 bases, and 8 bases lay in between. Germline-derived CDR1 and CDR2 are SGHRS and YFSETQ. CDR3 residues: CASSLDAEGYTF. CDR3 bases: TGCGCCAGCAGCTTGGACGCGGAGGGCTACACCTTC. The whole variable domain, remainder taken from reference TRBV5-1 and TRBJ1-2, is KAGVTQTPRYLIKTRGQQVTLSCSPISGHRSVSWYQQTPGQGLQFLFEYFSETQRNKGNFPGRFSGRQFSNSRSEMNVSTLELGDSALYLCASSLDAEGYTFGSGTRLTVV.

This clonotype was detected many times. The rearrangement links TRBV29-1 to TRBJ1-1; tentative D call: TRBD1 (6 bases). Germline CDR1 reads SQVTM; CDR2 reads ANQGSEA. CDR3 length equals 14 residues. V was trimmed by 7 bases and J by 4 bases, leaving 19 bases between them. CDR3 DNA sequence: TGCAGCGGCACACCACAGGGATCGAGCACTGAAGCTTTCTTT. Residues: CSGTPQGSSTEAFF.

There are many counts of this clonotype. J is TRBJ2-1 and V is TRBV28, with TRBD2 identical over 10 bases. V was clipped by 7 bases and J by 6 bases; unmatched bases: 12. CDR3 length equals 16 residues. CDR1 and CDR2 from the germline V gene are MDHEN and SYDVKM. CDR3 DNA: TGTGCCAGCATTCTTGGGGGGAGCGGGGGGGCCAATGAGCAGTTCTTC. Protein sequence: CASILGGSGGANEQFF.

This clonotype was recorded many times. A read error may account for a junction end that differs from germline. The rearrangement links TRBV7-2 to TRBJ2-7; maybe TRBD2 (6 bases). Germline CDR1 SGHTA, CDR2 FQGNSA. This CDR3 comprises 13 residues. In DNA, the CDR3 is TGTGCCAGCAGCTTAGCGGCAGCACCGGGACTCACTTTC. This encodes CASSLAAAPGLTF. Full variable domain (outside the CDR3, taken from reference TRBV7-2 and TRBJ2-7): GAGVSQSPSNKVTEKGKDVELRCDPISGHTALYWYRQSLGQGLEFLIYFQGNSAPDKSGLPSDRFSAERTGGSVSTLTIQRTQQEDSAVYLCASSLAAAPGLTFGPGTRLTVT.

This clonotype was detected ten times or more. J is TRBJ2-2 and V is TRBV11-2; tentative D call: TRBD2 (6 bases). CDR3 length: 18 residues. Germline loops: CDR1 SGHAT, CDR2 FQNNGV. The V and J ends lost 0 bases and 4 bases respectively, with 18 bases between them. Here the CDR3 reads CASSLDRTWLAITGELFF. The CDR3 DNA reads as TGTGCCAGCAGCTTAGATAGGACGTGGCTAGCGATCACCGGGGAGCTGTTTTTT.

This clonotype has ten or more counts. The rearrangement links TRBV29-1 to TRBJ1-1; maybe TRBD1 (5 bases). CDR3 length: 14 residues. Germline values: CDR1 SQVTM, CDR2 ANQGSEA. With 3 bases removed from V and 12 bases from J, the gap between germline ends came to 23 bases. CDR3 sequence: CSVESLMGTERTFF. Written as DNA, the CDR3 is TGCAGCGTTGAGAGTTTGATGGGGACGGAGAGAACTTTCTTT.

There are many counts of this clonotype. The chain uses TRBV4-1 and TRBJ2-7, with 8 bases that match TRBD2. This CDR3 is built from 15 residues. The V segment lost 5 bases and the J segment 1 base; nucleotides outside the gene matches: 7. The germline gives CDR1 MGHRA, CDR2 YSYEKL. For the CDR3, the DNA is TGCGCCAGCAGCTTGCTGATAGCGGGGTCCTACGAGCAGTACTTC. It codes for CASSLLIAGSYEQYF.

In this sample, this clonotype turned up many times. The CDR3 bases are TGTGCCAGCAGCTCGGACATTGGGGCATCGGGCACAGATACGCAGTATTTT. Translating gives CASSSDIGASGTDTQYF. The rearrangement links TRBV7-7 to TRBJ2-3; D possibly corresponds to TRBD1 (5 bases). This CDR3 has 17 residues. Germline V gene sequence: CDR1 SSHAT, CDR2 FNYEAQ (reference sequence). V lost 4 bases and J 1 base, leaving 18 bases between the germline ends.

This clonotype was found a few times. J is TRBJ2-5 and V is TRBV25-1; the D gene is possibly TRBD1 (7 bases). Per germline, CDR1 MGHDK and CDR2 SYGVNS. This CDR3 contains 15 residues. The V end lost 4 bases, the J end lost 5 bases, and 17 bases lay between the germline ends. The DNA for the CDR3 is TGTGCCAGCAGTGCGGGACAGCCCGGAGGGGAGACCCAGTACTTC. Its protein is CASSAGQPGGETQYF.

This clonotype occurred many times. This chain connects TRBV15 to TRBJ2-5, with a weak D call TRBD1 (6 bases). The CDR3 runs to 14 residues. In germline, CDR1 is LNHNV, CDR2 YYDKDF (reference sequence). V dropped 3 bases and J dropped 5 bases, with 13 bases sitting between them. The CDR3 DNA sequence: TGTGCCACCAGCAGGTCCCAGGGGTTGGAGACCCAGTACTTC. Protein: CATSRSQGLETQYF.

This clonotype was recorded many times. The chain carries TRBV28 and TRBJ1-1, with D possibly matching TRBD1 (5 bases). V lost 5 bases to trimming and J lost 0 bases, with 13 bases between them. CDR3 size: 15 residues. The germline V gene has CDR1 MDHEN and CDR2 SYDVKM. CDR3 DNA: TGTGCCAGCAGTGCCGGACAAAGTATGAACACTGAAGCTTTCTTT. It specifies CASSAGQSMNTEAFF.